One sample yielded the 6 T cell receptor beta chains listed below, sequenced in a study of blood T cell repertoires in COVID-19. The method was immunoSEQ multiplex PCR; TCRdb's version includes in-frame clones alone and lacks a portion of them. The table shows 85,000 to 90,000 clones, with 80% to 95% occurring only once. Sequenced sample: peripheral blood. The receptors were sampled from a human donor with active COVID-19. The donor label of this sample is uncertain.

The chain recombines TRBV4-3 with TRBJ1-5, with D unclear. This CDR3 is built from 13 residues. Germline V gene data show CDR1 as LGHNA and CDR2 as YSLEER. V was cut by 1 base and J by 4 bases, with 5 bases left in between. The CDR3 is CASSQALNQPQHF. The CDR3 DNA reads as TGCGCCAGCAGCCAAGCCCTGAATCAGCCCCAGCATTTT.

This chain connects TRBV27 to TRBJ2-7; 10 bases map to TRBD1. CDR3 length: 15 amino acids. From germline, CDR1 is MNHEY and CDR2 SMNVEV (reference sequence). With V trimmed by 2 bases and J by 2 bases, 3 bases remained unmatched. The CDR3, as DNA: TGTGCCAGCAGTTTAGGGACAGGGGCAACCTACGAGCAGTACTTC. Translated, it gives CASSLGTGATYEQYF.

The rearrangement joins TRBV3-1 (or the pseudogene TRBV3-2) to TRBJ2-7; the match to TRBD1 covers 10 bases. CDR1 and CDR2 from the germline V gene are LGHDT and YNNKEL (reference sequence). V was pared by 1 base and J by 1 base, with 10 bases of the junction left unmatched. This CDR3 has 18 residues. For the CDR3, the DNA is TGTGCCAGCAGCCAAGCGTCCAGTCGGGACAGGGGATCCTACGAGCAGTACTTC. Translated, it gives CASSQASSRDRGSYEQYF.

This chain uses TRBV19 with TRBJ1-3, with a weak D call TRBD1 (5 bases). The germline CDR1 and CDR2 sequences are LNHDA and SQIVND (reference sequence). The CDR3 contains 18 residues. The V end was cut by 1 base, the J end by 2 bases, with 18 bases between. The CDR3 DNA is TGTGCCAGTAGTATAGGCTTAACGGAGGGGTCGGCTGGAAACACCATATATTTT. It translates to CASSIGLTEGSAGNTIYF.

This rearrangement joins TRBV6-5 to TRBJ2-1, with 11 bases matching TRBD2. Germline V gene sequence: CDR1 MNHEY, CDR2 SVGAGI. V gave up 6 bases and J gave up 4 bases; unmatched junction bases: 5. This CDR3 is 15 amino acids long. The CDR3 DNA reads TGTGCCAGCAGCCTGGGACTAGCGGCTTACAATGAGCAGTTCTTC. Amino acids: CASSLGLAAYNEQFF.

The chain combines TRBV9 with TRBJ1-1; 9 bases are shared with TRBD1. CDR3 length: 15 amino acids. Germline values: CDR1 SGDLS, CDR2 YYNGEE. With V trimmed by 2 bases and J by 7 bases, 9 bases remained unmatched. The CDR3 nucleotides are TGTGCCAGCAGCGTCATAACAGGGGGCGCCGGTGAAGCTTTCTTT. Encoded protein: CASSVITGGAGEAFF.